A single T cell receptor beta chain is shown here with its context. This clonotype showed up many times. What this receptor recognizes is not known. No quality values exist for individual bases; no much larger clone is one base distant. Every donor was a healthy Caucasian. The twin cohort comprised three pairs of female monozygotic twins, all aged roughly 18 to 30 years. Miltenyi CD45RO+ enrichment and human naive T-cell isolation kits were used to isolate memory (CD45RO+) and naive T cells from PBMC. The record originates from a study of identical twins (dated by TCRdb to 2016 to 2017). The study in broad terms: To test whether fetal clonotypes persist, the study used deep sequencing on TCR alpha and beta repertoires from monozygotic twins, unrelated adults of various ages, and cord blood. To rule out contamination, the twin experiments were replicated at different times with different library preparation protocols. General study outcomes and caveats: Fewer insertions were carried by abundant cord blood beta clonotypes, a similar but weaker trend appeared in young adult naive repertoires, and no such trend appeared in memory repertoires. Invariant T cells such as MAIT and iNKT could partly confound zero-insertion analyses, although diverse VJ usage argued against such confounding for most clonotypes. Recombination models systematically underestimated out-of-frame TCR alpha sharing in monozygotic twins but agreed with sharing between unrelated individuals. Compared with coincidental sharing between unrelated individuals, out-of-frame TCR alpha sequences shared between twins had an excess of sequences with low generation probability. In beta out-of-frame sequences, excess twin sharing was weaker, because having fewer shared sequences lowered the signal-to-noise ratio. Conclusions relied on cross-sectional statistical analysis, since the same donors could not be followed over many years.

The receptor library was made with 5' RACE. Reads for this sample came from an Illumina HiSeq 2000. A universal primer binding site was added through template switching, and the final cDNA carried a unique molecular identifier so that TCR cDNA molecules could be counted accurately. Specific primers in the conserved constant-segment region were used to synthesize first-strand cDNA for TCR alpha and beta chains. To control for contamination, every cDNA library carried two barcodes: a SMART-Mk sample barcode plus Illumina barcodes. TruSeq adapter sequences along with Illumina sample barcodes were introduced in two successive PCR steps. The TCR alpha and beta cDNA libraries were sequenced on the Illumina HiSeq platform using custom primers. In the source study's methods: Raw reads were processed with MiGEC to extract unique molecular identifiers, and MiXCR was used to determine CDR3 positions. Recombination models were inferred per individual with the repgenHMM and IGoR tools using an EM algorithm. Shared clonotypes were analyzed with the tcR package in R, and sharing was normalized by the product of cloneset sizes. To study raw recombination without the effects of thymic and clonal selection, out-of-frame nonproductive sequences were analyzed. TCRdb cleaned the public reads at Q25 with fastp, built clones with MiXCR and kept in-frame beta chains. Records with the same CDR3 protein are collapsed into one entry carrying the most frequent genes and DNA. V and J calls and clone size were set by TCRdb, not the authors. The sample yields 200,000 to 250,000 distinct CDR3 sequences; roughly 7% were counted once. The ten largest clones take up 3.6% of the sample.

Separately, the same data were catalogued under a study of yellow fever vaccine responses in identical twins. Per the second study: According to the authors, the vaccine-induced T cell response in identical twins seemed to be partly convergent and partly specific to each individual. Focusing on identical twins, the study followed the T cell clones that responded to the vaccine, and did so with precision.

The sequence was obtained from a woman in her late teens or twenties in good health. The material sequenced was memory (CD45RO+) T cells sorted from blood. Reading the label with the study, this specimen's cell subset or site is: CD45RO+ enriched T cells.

The nucleotide sequence reads as follows: TGTGCCAGCAGCCAATCAATAGGGGTGGGCTATGGCTACACCTTC. Translated, it gives CASSQSIGVGYGYTF. The rearranged segments are TRBV3-1 and TRBJ1-2; TRBD1 is possibly the D segment (5 matching bases). CDR1 LGHDT and CDR2 YNNKEL were looked up in the germline V gene (reference sequence). Including the terminal cysteine and phenylalanine, the CDR3 comprises 15 residues. Only the CDR3 region is kept as DNA, spanning 45 bases read in frame from base 1. V sheds 2 bases and J sheds 4 bases, leaving 14 bases between their ends. The CDR3, completed at both ends by the reference TRBV3-1 and TRBJ1-2 genes, gives the full variable domain DTAVSQTPKYLVTQMGNDKSIKCEQNLGHDTMYWYKQDSKKFLKIMFSYNNKELIINETVPNRFSPKSPDKAHLNLHINSLELGDSAVYFCASSQSIGVGYGYTFGSGTRLTVV.